A selection of T cell receptor beta chains follows, all from one sample in a study of T cell responses to AZD1222 COVID-19 vaccine. Profiling relied on immunoSEQ multiplex PCR, and the TCRdb table lists in-frame clones only, not all of them. The data show about 160,000 clones, roughly 90% seen once. Sequenced material: peripheral blood, taken 28 days after the second AZD1222 dose. These receptors were taken from an adult who received the AZD1222 COVID-19 vaccine. CDR3s include the opening cysteine and the closing phenylalanine or tryptophan. A D gene is named only where the DNA matches it firmly. Expanded clones get a size class; other rows say once, few or many, or leave the size out.

len: 13
d_gene: NA
j_gene: TRBJ1-2
v_gene: TRBV2
abundance: NA
CDR3aa: CASSERGDYGYTF
CDR3nt: TGTGCCAGCAGTGAAAGAGGGGACTATGGCTACACCTTC

len: 14
d_gene: TRBD1
j_gene: TRBJ1-1
v_gene: TRBV7-2
abundance: NA
CDR3aa: CASSSGTGLTEAFF
CDR3nt: TGTGCCAGCAGCTCCGGGACAGGGCTCACTGAAGCTTTCTTT

len: 12
d_gene: NA
j_gene: TRBJ2-7
v_gene: TRBV7-8
abundance: NA
CDR3aa: CASSPRSNEQYF
CDR3nt: TGTGCCAGCAGCCCACGATCTAACGAGCAGTACTTC

len: 13
d_gene: NA
j_gene: TRBJ2-1
v_gene: TRBV6-5
abundance: once
CDR3aa: CASRTGGFNEQFF
CDR3nt: TGTGCCAGCCGAACCGGAGGGTTCAATGAGCAGTTCTTC

len: 16
d_gene: TRBD1
j_gene: TRBJ1-4
v_gene: TRBV3-1/TRBV3-2
abundance: NA
CDR3aa: CASSRRQGATNEKLFF
CDR3nt: TGTGCCAGCAGCCGTAGACAGGGCGCAACTAATGAAAAACTGTTTTTT

len: 15
d_gene: TRBD1
j_gene: TRBJ1-2
v_gene: TRBV3-1/TRBV3-2
abundance: NA
CDR3aa: CASSNEGTAVYGYTF
CDR3nt: TGTGCCAGCAGCAACGAGGGGACAGCCGTCTATGGCTACACCTTC

len: 17
d_gene: NA
j_gene: TRBJ1-5
v_gene: TRBV12-5
abundance: NA
CDR3aa: CASGLDRQNIGNQPQHF
CDR3nt: TGTGCTAGTGGTTTGGACAGGCAGAATATCGGCAATCAGCCCCAGCATTTT

len: 14
d_gene: TRBD1
j_gene: TRBJ1-6
v_gene: TRBV6-2/TRBV6-3
abundance: NA
CDR3aa: CASSLGQGISPLHF
CDR3nt: TGTGCCAGCAGTCTCGGACAGGGGATCTCACCCCTCCACTTT

len: 12
d_gene: NA
j_gene: TRBJ2-1
v_gene: TRBV30
abundance: NA
CDR3aa: CAWSATRREQFF
CDR3nt: TGTGCCTGGAGTGCGACTAGACGGGAGCAGTTCTTC

len: 15
d_gene: NA
j_gene: TRBJ1-6
v_gene: TRBV7-9
abundance: once
CDR3aa: CASSAKAGANSPLHF
CDR3nt: TGTGCCAGCAGCGCAAAGGCGGGAGCTAATTCACCCCTCCACTTT

len: 17
d_gene: TRBD1
j_gene: TRBJ1-3
v_gene: TRBV5-1
abundance: NA
CDR3aa: CASSPAVTGSRGNTIYF
CDR3nt: TGCGCCAGCAGCCCGGCCGTGACAGGGTCTCGGGGAAACACCATATATTTT

len: 16
d_gene: NA
j_gene: TRBJ1-2
v_gene: TRBV6-1
abundance: NA
CDR3aa: CASRESGKPANYGYTF
CDR3nt: TGTGCCAGCAGGGAATCAGGGAAACCCGCTAACTATGGCTACACCTTC

len: 17
d_gene: TRBD1
j_gene: TRBJ2-2
v_gene: TRBV6-1
abundance: NA
CDR3aa: CASSAPAGGAVTGELFF
CDR3nt: TGTGCCAGCAGTGCGCCAGCAGGGGGCGCGGTCACCGGGGAGCTGTTTTTT

len: 15
d_gene: TRBD1
j_gene: TRBJ2-1
v_gene: TRBV5-1
abundance: NA
CDR3aa: CASSSGQVSYNEQFF
CDR3nt: TGCGCCAGCAGCTCAGGACAGGTCTCCTACAATGAGCAGTTCTTC

len: 13
d_gene: NA
j_gene: TRBJ1-2
v_gene: TRBV5-6
abundance: once
CDR3aa: CASSFPTDYGYTF
CDR3nt: TGTGCCAGCAGCTTTCCCACTGACTATGGCTACACCTTC

len: 15
d_gene: TRBD2
j_gene: TRBJ2-1
v_gene: TRBV7-2
abundance: NA
CDR3aa: CASSPSSGGSPEQFF
CDR3nt: TGTGCCAGCAGCCCCTCTAGCGGGGGCAGCCCCGAGCAGTTCTTC

len: 14
d_gene: NA
j_gene: TRBJ1-2
v_gene: TRBV19
abundance: NA
CDR3aa: CATLSRGSDYGYTF
CDR3nt: TGTGCCACCCTCAGCAGGGGCTCAGATTATGGCTACACCTTC

len: 11
d_gene: NA
j_gene: TRBJ1-1
v_gene: TRBV30
abundance: NA
CDR3aa: CAGIGGFKAFF
CDR3nt: TGTGCCGGAATAGGGGGTTTCAAAGCTTTCTTT

len: 14
d_gene: NA
j_gene: TRBJ1-2
v_gene: TRBV10-3
abundance: NA
CDR3aa: CAISEGTHPPGYTF
CDR3nt: TGTGCCATCAGTGAAGGGACCCACCCCCCTGGCTACACCTTC

len: 11
d_gene: NA
j_gene: TRBJ1-1
v_gene: TRBV27
abundance: NA
CDR3aa: CATIRGVEAFF
CDR3nt: TGTGCCACCATAAGGGGGGTTGAAGCTTTCTTT

len: 15
d_gene: TRBD2
j_gene: TRBJ2-1
v_gene: TRBV19
abundance: NA
CDR3aa: CASSPVAGAPGEQFF
CDR3nt: TGTGCCAGTAGTCCTGTAGCGGGGGCCCCTGGGGAGCAGTTCTTC

len: 15
d_gene: TRBD1
j_gene: TRBJ1-4
v_gene: TRBV7-9
abundance: NA
CDR3aa: CASSSWDRANEKLFF
CDR3nt: TGTGCCAGCAGCTCCTGGGACAGGGCAAATGAAAAACTGTTTTTT

len: 18
d_gene: NA
j_gene: TRBJ1-6
v_gene: TRBV27
abundance: once
CDR3aa: CASSLVLGWSSYNSPLHF
CDR3nt: TGTGCCAGCAGTTTAGTCCTGGGTTGGAGCTCCTATAATTCACCCCTCCACTTT

len: 11
d_gene: NA
j_gene: TRBJ1-2
v_gene: TRBV19
abundance: NA
CDR3aa: CATPGDYGYTF
CDR3nt: TGTGCCACCCCAGGGGATTATGGCTACACCTTC

len: 15
d_gene: NA
j_gene: TRBJ2-7
v_gene: TRBV7-8
abundance: NA
CDR3aa: CASSLSGTHSYEQYF
CDR3nt: TGTGCCAGCAGCTTATCCGGGACACACTCCTACGAGCAGTACTTC

len: 14
d_gene: NA
j_gene: TRBJ2-3
v_gene: TRBV19
abundance: NA
CDR3aa: CASSIRGLVDTQYF
CDR3nt: TGTGCCAGTAGTATTCGAGGGTTAGTAGATACGCAGTATTTT

len: 15
d_gene: NA
j_gene: TRBJ2-7
v_gene: TRBV3-1/TRBV3-2
abundance: once
CDR3aa: CASTLSGALTYEQYF
CDR3nt: TGTGCCAGCACCCTCAGCGGCGCCCTAACCTACGAGCAGTACTTC

len: 15
d_gene: NA
j_gene: TRBJ2-3
v_gene: TRBV11-3
abundance: NA
CDR3aa: CASSHRGRPTDTQYF
CDR3nt: TGTGCCAGCAGCCATAGGGGTAGACCCACAGATACGCAGTATTTT

len: 14
d_gene: NA
j_gene: TRBJ1-1
v_gene: TRBV7-9
abundance: NA
CDR3aa: CASSLGRWLSEAFF
CDR3nt: TGTGCCAGCAGCTTAGGTCGCTGGTTGTCTGAAGCTTTCTTT

len: 13
d_gene: NA
j_gene: TRBJ1-1
v_gene: TRBV18
abundance: NA
CDR3aa: CASSPLGNTEAFF
CDR3nt: TGTGCCAGCTCACCCTTAGGGAACACTGAAGCTTTCTTT

len: 16
d_gene: TRBD1
j_gene: TRBJ1-6
v_gene: TRBV30
abundance: NA
CDR3aa: CAWSAIRRTGYSPLHF
CDR3nt: TGTGCCTGGAGCGCCATTAGGCGGACAGGGTATTCACCCCTCCACTTT

len: 17
d_gene: NA
j_gene: TRBJ1-6
v_gene: TRBV14
abundance: few
CDR3aa: CASSQDNRAAYNSPLHF
CDR3nt: TGTGCCAGCAGCCAAGATAACAGGGCCGCTTATAATTCACCCCTCCACTTT

len: 13
d_gene: NA
j_gene: TRBJ1-5
v_gene: TRBV2
abundance: NA
CDR3aa: CASMGEGGQPQHF
CDR3nt: TGTGCCAGCATGGGGGAGGGGGGTCAGCCCCAGCATTTT

len: 17
d_gene: TRBD1
j_gene: TRBJ1-2
v_gene: TRBV2
abundance: NA
CDR3aa: CASSGLYEGQGDYGYTF
CDR3nt: TGTGCCAGCAGTGGCTTGTATGAAGGACAGGGGGACTATGGCTACACCTTC

len: 16
d_gene: TRBD1
j_gene: TRBJ1-1
v_gene: TRBV30
abundance: NA
CDR3aa: CAWSRAGGIGNTEAFF
CDR3nt: TGTGCCTGGAGTCGAGCAGGGGGAATTGGAAACACTGAAGCTTTCTTT

len: 14
d_gene: NA
j_gene: TRBJ1-2
v_gene: TRBV6-6
abundance: NA
CDR3aa: CASSYGSAGYGYTF
CDR3nt: TGTGCCAGCAGTTACGGTTCCGCCGGATATGGCTACACCTTC

len: 15
d_gene: NA
j_gene: TRBJ1-3
v_gene: TRBV30
abundance: NA
CDR3aa: CAWSVRGAGGNTIYF
CDR3nt: TGTGCCTGGAGTGTGCGAGGGGCGGGTGGAAACACCATATATTTT

len: 18
d_gene: TRBD2
j_gene: TRBJ2-5
v_gene: TRBV19
abundance: NA
CDR3aa: CASSTGLAGEWYQETQYF
CDR3nt: TGTGCCAGTAGTACGGGACTAGCGGGGGAATGGTACCAAGAGACCCAGTACTTC

len: 14
d_gene: TRBD1
j_gene: TRBJ1-2
v_gene: TRBV29-1
abundance: once
CDR3aa: CSAPTGGAFYGYTF
CDR3nt: TGCAGCGCTCCAACAGGGGGCGCGTTCTATGGCTACACCTTC

len: 16
d_gene: TRBD1
j_gene: TRBJ1-2
v_gene: TRBV6-1
abundance: NA
CDR3aa: CASSEPGTGDNYGYTF
CDR3nt: TGTGCCAGCAGCGAACCCGGGACAGGGGACAATTATGGCTACACCTTC

len: 16
d_gene: TRBD1
j_gene: TRBJ1-5
v_gene: TRBV6-5
abundance: NA
CDR3aa: CASSSGQGVGNQPQHF
CDR3nt: TGTGCCAGCAGTTCGGGACAGGGGGTCGGCAATCAGCCCCAGCATTTT

len: 18
d_gene: TRBD1
j_gene: TRBJ2-5
v_gene: TRBV18
abundance: NA
CDR3aa: CASSPFLGQMLRGETQYF
CDR3nt: TGTGCCAGCTCACCATTTTTGGGACAGATGTTAAGGGGTGAGACCCAGTACTTC

len: 12
d_gene: NA
j_gene: TRBJ1-1
v_gene: TRBV11-1
abundance: NA
CDR3aa: CASSFFSAEAFF
CDR3nt: TGTGCCAGCAGCTTTTTTTCAGCTGAAGCTTTCTTT

len: 15
d_gene: TRBD1
j_gene: TRBJ2-2
v_gene: TRBV19
abundance: NA
CDR3aa: CASSRDRVNTGELFF
CDR3nt: TGTGCCAGTAGTCGGGACAGGGTGAACACCGGGGAGCTGTTTTTT

len: 13
d_gene: NA
j_gene: TRBJ1-5
v_gene: TRBV6-5
abundance: NA
CDR3aa: CASSKGGNQPQHF
CDR3nt: TGTGCCAGTTCAAAGGGCGGCAATCAGCCCCAGCATTTT

len: 15
d_gene: NA
j_gene: TRBJ1-2
v_gene: TRBV6-6
abundance: NA
CDR3aa: CASSYHPREVYGYTF
CDR3nt: TGTGCCAGCAGTTACCATCCCAGGGAAGTTTATGGCTACACCTTC

len: 16
d_gene: NA
j_gene: TRBJ2-1
v_gene: TRBV9
abundance: NA
CDR3aa: CASSPSRGVTYNEQFF
CDR3nt: TGTGCCAGCAGCCCCAGTAGGGGGGTAACGTACAATGAGCAGTTCTTC

len: 13
d_gene: NA
j_gene: TRBJ1-1
v_gene: TRBV10-3
abundance: NA
CDR3aa: CAARGVVNTEAFF
CDR3nt: TGTGCCGCCAGGGGAGTGGTGAACACTGAAGCTTTCTTT

len: 13
d_gene: NA
j_gene: TRBJ1-1
v_gene: TRBV4-2
abundance: few
CDR3aa: CASSPDRDTEAFF
CDR3nt: TGTGCCAGCAGCCCTGACAGAGACACTGAAGCTTTCTTT

len: 17
d_gene: TRBD2
j_gene: TRBJ2-5
v_gene: TRBV11-2
abundance: NA
CDR3aa: CASSLGGFSGGGETQYF
CDR3nt: TGTGCCAGCAGCTTAGGCGGATTTAGCGGGGGGGGAGAGACCCAGTACTTC

len: 15
d_gene: NA
j_gene: TRBJ1-1
v_gene: TRBV4-1
abundance: once
CDR3aa: CASSQVGRSNTEAFF
CDR3nt: TGCGCCAGCAGCCAAGTTGGTCGGTCGAACACTGAAGCTTTCTTT

len: 14
d_gene: NA
j_gene: TRBJ2-7
v_gene: TRBV2
abundance: NA
CDR3aa: CASRPDGSSYEQYF
CDR3nt: TGTGCCAGCAGGCCTGATGGGAGCTCCTACGAGCAGTACTTC

len: 14
d_gene: NA
j_gene: TRBJ1-1
v_gene: TRBV15
abundance: NA
CDR3aa: CATSRDRMVTEAFF
CDR3nt: TGTGCCACCAGCAGAGATCGTATGGTCACTGAAGCTTTCTTT

len: 15
d_gene: NA
j_gene: TRBJ1-4
v_gene: TRBV5-1
abundance: NA
CDR3aa: CASSLYSGGNEKLFF
CDR3nt: TGCGCCAGCAGCTTGTACAGTGGGGGGAATGAAAAACTGTTTTTT

len: 13
d_gene: NA
j_gene: TRBJ1-1
v_gene: TRBV6-6
abundance: NA
CDR3aa: CAIKGSLNTEAFF
CDR3nt: TGTGCCATAAAAGGGTCTCTGAACACTGAAGCTTTCTTT

len: 12
d_gene: NA
j_gene: TRBJ1-3
v_gene: TRBV30
abundance: NA
CDR3aa: CALGLSGNTIYF
CDR3nt: TGTGCCCTGGGGCTTTCTGGAAACACCATATATTTT

len: 12
d_gene: NA
j_gene: TRBJ1-2
v_gene: TRBV30
abundance: NA
CDR3aa: CAWSDKVRTYTF
CDR3nt: TGTGCCTGGAGTGATAAGGTACGGACCTACACCTTC

len: 14
d_gene: NA
j_gene: TRBJ1-3
v_gene: TRBV3-1/TRBV3-2
abundance: once
CDR3aa: CASSQQGSGNTIYF
CDR3nt: TGTGCCAGCAGCCAGCAGGGCTCTGGAAACACCATATATTTT

len: 17
d_gene: NA
j_gene: TRBJ2-1
v_gene: TRBV27
abundance: NA
CDR3aa: CASSQFADWSSYNEQFF
CDR3nt: TGTGCCAGCAGCCAGTTTGCAGATTGGAGCTCCTACAATGAGCAGTTCTTC

len: 15
d_gene: NA
j_gene: TRBJ2-1
v_gene: TRBV6-1
abundance: NA
CDR3aa: CASSEGPSSYNEQFF
CDR3nt: TGTGCCAGCAGTGAAGGCCCTAGCTCCTACAATGAGCAGTTCTTC